This T cell receptor (beta chain) was sequenced for a study of response to subunit inactivated influenza vaccine. V lost 5 bases, J lost 1 base, and 11 bases lay in between. Germline lookup yields CDR1 SEHNR and CDR2 FQNEAQ (reference sequence). The CDR3 covers 14 residues. TCRdb redid the calling of the RT-PCR reads with MiXCR, one entry per CDR3 protein. The sample consists of just under 550,000 distinct CDR3 sequences, 20% to 25% of them appearing once. This sample was shared with a second study, whose subject was T cells expressing NK-cell markers. This second report adds: With UMIs, 5'RACE template switching was used to make TCR beta cDNA. With an anti-gamma-delta TCR antibody, sorting in several experiments was kept to alpha-beta TCR T cells. As a fraction of CD8+ T cells, dominant NKG2C+ clonotypes reached roughly 1.0-7.5% in 5 to 7 donors. These clonotypes also led the CD3+CD56-NKG2C+ fraction in a few donors.

The specimen comprised CD4+ T cells sorted from PBMCs, sampled 11 to 12 days after vaccination. The sequence came from a man between 50 and 59 years old who received an inactivated influenza vaccine. V gene TRBV7-9 combines with J gene TRBJ1-1; no clear D. Written as DNA, the CDR3 is TGTGCCAGCAGCGCTCTTTCGGGGAACACTGAAGCTTTCTTT. Translating it yields CASSALSGNTEAFF.